This is a list of T cell receptor beta chains from one sample in a study of identical twins. TCRdb re-called the 5' RACE reads with MiXCR, one entry per CDR3 protein. The sample lists approximately 220,000 distinct CDR3 sequences, around 9.6% occurring once. Sequencing was carried out using memory (CD45RO+) T cells sorted from blood. All receptors come from a woman aged 18-29 years in good health. Each CDR3 is given with its conserved first and last residue. D genes are given only for firm matches. Clone size is not always given. Where it is, it says once, few, many or a class for expanded clones.

J: TRBJ2-1; size: -; D: TRBD2; V: TRBV19; CDR3: CASISPQGAGGNEQFF; DNA: TGTGCCAGCATTTCCCCCCAGGGAGCGGGAGGGAATGAGCAGTTCTTC
J: TRBJ2-1; size: few; D: TRBD1; V: TRBV7-2; CDR3: CASSVDRVGSYNEQFF; DNA: TGTGCCAGCAGCGTAGACAGGGTGGGCTCCTACAATGAGCAGTTCTTC
J: TRBJ2-7; size: few; D: -; V: TRBV11-2; CDR3: CASSLSPTRQEQYF; DNA: TGTGCCAGCAGCTTATCCCCCACTAGACAGGAGCAGTACTTC
J: TRBJ2-1; size: few; D: -; V: TRBV4-1; CDR3: CASSQDSWGREQFF; DNA: TGCGCCAGCAGCCAAGATTCGTGGGGGCGCGAGCAGTTCTTC
J: TRBJ2-3; size: many; D: -; V: TRBV7-9; CDR3: CASSFQGFTDTQYF; DNA: TGTGCCAGCAGCTTCCAGGGTTTCACAGATACGCAGTATTTT
J: TRBJ2-6; size: few; D: -; V: TRBV12-3/TRBV12-4; CDR3: CASSDNRGPGANVLTF; DNA: TGTGCCAGCAGCGACAATCGGGGGCCTGGGGCCAACGTCCTGACTTTC
J: TRBJ1-3; size: -; D: -; V: TRBV6-1; CDR3: CASSTQSIRGNTIYF; DNA: TGTGCCAGCAGTACGCAGAGCATTAGGGGAAACACCATATATTTT
J: TRBJ1-2; size: many; D: -; V: TRBV10-2; CDR3: CASSEVLGEDSYTF; DNA: TGCGCCAGCAGTGAAGTATTGGGAGAAGATAGCTACACCTTC
J: TRBJ2-1; size: -; D: TRBD2; V: TRBV5-1; CDR3: CASTSGRLAGEYNEQFF; DNA: TGCGCCAGCACCTCGGGGCGGCTAGCGGGCGAATACAATGAGCAGTTCTTC
J: TRBJ2-7; size: few; D: TRBD2; V: TRBV20-1; CDR3: CSLLGSGLAGSEQYF; DNA: TGCAGTCTTCTAGGGTCGGGACTAGCGGGATCCGAGCAGTACTTC
J: TRBJ2-3; size: few; D: -; V: TRBV3-1; CDR3: CASSQTRGTSTDTQYF; DNA: TGTGCCAGCAGCCAAACTAGGGGGACTAGCACAGATACGCAGTATTTT
J: TRBJ1-4; size: few; D: -; V: TRBV18; CDR3: CASSREHKEKLFF; DNA: TGTGCCAGCTCGAGGGAACACAAAGAAAAACTGTTTTTT
J: TRBJ1-6; size: few; D: -; V: TRBV5-4; CDR3: CASSLGTELPNSPLHF; DNA: TGTGCCAGCAGCTTGGGGACAGAACTCCCGAATTCACCCCTCCACTTT
J: TRBJ1-2; size: many; D: -; V: TRBV6-1; CDR3: CASRSHGGDYGYTF; DNA: TGTGCCAGCAGGTCCCACGGGGGGGACTATGGCTACACCTTC
J: TRBJ2-7; size: few; D: -; V: TRBV27; CDR3: CASSYSESSYEQYF; DNA: TGTGCCAGCAGTTATTCGGAGTCCTCCTACGAGCAGTACTTC
J: TRBJ2-6; size: -; D: -; V: TRBV6-1; CDR3: CASSWTGANVLTF; DNA: TGTGCCAGCAGCTGGACTGGGGCCAACGTCCTGACTTTC
J: TRBJ2-7; size: -; D: -; V: TRBV20-1; CDR3: CSARPAEQYEQYF; DNA: TGCAGTGCTAGACCAGCAGAGCAATACGAGCAGTACTTC
J: TRBJ2-5; size: many; D: TRBD2; V: TRBV2; CDR3: CASGGGSQYF; DNA: TGTGCCAGCGGGGGGGGGTCTCAGTACTTC
J: TRBJ2-3; size: many; D: -; V: TRBV10-2; CDR3: CASSLASPTDTQYF; DNA: TGCGCCAGCAGTTTGGCTAGTCCCACAGATACGCAGTATTTT
J: TRBJ2-2; size: -; D: -; V: TRBV5-6; CDR3: CASSFGHTNTGELFF; DNA: TGTGCCAGCAGCTTTGGACACACGAACACCGGGGAGCTGTTTTTT
J: TRBJ1-3; size: many; D: -; V: TRBV12-3/TRBV12-4; CDR3: CASSPGYSGNTIYF; DNA: TGTGCCAGCAGCCCGGGGTACTCTGGAAACACCATATATTTT
J: TRBJ2-2; size: few; D: TRBD2; V: TRBV7-2; CDR3: CASSLAGRELGTGELFF; DNA: TGTGCCAGCAGCTTAGCGGGGCGGGAGTTAGGCACCGGGGAGCTGTTTTTT
J: TRBJ1-2; size: many; D: -; V: TRBV10-3; CDR3: CAISPEWGAPNYGYTF; DNA: TGTGCCATCAGCCCAGAGTGGGGGGCCCCTAACTATGGCTACACCTTC
J: TRBJ2-1; size: -; D: TRBD2; V: TRBV27; CDR3: CASSYLAGGGNEQFF; DNA: TGTGCCAGCAGTTATCTAGCGGGGGGTGGGAATGAGCAGTTCTTC
J: TRBJ1-5; size: few; D: -; V: TRBV7-3; CDR3: CASSRRYNQPQHF; DNA: TGTGCCAGCAGCCGAAGGTACAATCAGCCCCAGCATTTT
J: TRBJ2-7; size: -; D: -; V: TRBV6-5; CDR3: CASRQGHYEQYF; DNA: TGTGCCAGCAGACAGGGTCACTACGAGCAGTACTTC
J: TRBJ2-1; size: -; D: TRBD2; V: TRBV20-1; CDR3: CSARALAGVSQFF; DNA: TGCAGTGCTAGAGCACTAGCGGGAGTCAGTCAGTTCTTC
J: TRBJ1-6; size: -; D: TRBD1; V: TRBV19; CDR3: CASSTLTGGSPLHF; DNA: TGTGCCAGTAGTACGTTGACAGGGGGTTCACCCCTCCACTTT